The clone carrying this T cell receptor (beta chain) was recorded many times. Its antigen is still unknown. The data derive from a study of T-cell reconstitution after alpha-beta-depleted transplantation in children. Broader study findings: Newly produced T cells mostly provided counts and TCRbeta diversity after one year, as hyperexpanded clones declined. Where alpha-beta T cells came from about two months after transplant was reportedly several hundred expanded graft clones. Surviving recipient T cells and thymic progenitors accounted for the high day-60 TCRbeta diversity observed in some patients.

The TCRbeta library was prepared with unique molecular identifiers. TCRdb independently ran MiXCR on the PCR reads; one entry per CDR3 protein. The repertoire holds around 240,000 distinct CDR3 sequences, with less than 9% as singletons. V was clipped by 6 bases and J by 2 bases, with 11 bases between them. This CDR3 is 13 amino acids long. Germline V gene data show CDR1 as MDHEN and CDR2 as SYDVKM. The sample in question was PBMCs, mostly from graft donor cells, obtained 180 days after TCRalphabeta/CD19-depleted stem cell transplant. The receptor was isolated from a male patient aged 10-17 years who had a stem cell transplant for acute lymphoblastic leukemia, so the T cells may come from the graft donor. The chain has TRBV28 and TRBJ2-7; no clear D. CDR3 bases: TGTGCCAGCAGCAAAGGATGGACCTACGAGCAGTACTTC. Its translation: CASSKGWTYEQYF.